This is a list of T cell receptor beta chains from one sample in a study of blood T cell repertoires in COVID-19. TCRdb's table, derived via immunoSEQ multiplex PCR, lists solely in-frame clones and lacks some. This table has fewer than 90,000 clones, 85% to 90% appearing once. The sequenced sample was peripheral blood. The source of these receptors is a man of 80 years or more in a cohort sampled during active COVID-19. The CDR3 runs from the conserved cysteine through the conserved F or W. Each record gives: D gene, V gene, J gene, clone size, CDR3 DNA, CDR3 protein. D genes are given only for firm matches. Not all rows give a size; the values are once, few, many and, for expanded clones, a class.

>NA|TRBV14|TRBJ2-2|NA
TGTGCCAGCAGTCCCGCGGGGAGGTTGACCGGGGAGCTGTTTTTT
CASSPAGRLTGELFF
>TRBD1|TRBV11-2|TRBJ2-2|NA
TGTGCCAGCAGCTTGGGAGCTCGACAGGGATACACCGGGGAGCTGTTTTTT
CASSLGARQGYTGELFF
>NA|TRBV12-3/TRBV12-4|TRBJ2-3|NA
TGTGCCAGCAGTACGACTCGCACAGATACGCAGTATTTT
CASSTTRTDTQYF
>NA|TRBV27|TRBJ2-7|NA
TGTGCCAGCAGTTTTTTGGCGGGCGAGCAGTACTTC
CASSFLAGEQYF
>TRBD1|TRBV7-9|TRBJ1-1|NA
TGTGCCAGCAGCCCGGACAGGGATAACACTGAAGCTTTCTTT
CASSPDRDNTEAFF
>NA|TRBV18|TRBJ2-5|NA
TGTGCCAGCTCACCAGGGGCTGAGGAGACCCAGTACTTC
CASSPGAEETQYF
>NA|TRBV5-1|TRBJ1-6|NA
TGCGCCAGCAGCTTGGAAGGGTCAGGGGTTTCACCCCTCCACTTT
CASSLEGSGVSPLHF
>TRBD2|TRBV7-2|TRBJ2-7|NA
TGTGCCAGCAAAGAACTAGCGGGGGGGCCCCGCCCGACCTACGAGCAGTACTTC
CASKELAGGPRPTYEQYF
>NA|TRBV5-4|TRBJ1-3|NA
TGTGCCAGCAGCCAGGACAGTTTCTCTGGAAACACCATATATTTT
CASSQDSFSGNTIYF
>NA|TRBV20-1|TRBJ2-7|NA
TGCAGTGCTAGTCGCGGGGGCTCCTTGTCCTACGAGCAGTACTTC
CSASRGGSLSYEQYF
>NA|TRBV24-1|TRBJ2-3|once
TGTGCCACCAGTGACCGACAGTTTGCGCAGTATTTT
CATSDRQFAQYF
>TRBD1|TRBV28|TRBJ2-4|NA
TGTGCCAGCAGTTTAGGACAGGGTATTAACATTCAGTACTTC
CASSLGQGINIQYF
>NA|TRBV7-2|TRBJ1-6|NA
TGTGCCAGCAGCTTTGGGCAGAGCTCTTTTAATTCACCCCTCCACTTT
CASSFGQSSFNSPLHF
>NA|TRBV5-1|TRBJ1-2|NA
TGCGCCAGCAGCTTAGCAGGGTCTTACTATGGCTACACCTTC
CASSLAGSYYGYTF
>TRBD1|TRBV3-1/TRBV3-2|TRBJ1-6|once
TGTGCCAGCAGAAAGGGACAGGGGGTGGGGTATAATTCACCCCTCCACTTT
CASRKGQGVGYNSPLHF
>TRBD1|TRBV5-4|TRBJ1-2|NA
TGTGCCAGCAGCCGCATCGACAGGGATATCTATGGCTACACCTTC
CASSRIDRDIYGYTF
>TRBD1|TRBV18|TRBJ1-1|once
TGTGCCAGCTCACCACGGGACAGGGATACTGAAGCTTTCTTT
CASSPRDRDTEAFF
>NA|TRBV7-9|TRBJ1-1|few
TGTGCCAGCAGCTTAGCGTCCGGGGGTTGGACTGAAGCTTTCTTT
CASSLASGGWTEAFF
>NA|TRBV4-3|TRBJ1-6|NA
TGCGCCAGCAGCCAAGAGGCGGGGAGGATTTATAATTCACCCCTCCACTTT
CASSQEAGRIYNSPLHF
>TRBD1|TRBV5-6|TRBJ1-5|NA
TGTGCCAGCAGCTTTTGGACAGGGCGTCAGCCCCAGCATTTT
CASSFWTGRQPQHF
>TRBD1|TRBV19|TRBJ1-1|NA
TGTGCCAGTAGTGACCGGGACAGGGGTGCGACTGAAGCTTTCTTT
CASSDRDRGATEAFF
>TRBD2|TRBV19|TRBJ2-2|NA
TGTGCCAGTAGTATGTCAGCGGGGACCCATACCGGGGAGCTGTTTTTT
CASSMSAGTHTGELFF
>TRBD1|TRBV5-1|TRBJ1-1|once
TGCGCCAGCCGGACAGGGTCCATGACTGAAGCTTTCTTT
CASRTGSMTEAFF
>TRBD1|TRBV18|TRBJ1-1|NA
TGTGCCAGCTCACTGGGGACAGGCCTCGAAGCTTTCTTT
CASSLGTGLEAFF
>NA|TRBV2|TRBJ2-2|NA
TGTGCCAGCAGTGGACTAGCGAACACCGGGGAGCTGTTTTTT
CASSGLANTGELFF
>NA|TRBV10-3|TRBJ1-2|NA
TGTGCCATCAGTGACCGTATGGACAGTAACTATGGCTACACCTTC
CAISDRMDSNYGYTF
>TRBD1|TRBV18|TRBJ1-1|once
TGTGCCAGCTCGCCAAACAGGGGGCCCGACACTGAAGCTTTCTTT
CASSPNRGPDTEAFF
>NA|TRBV12-5|TRBJ1-1|few
TGTGCTAGTGGTCCGTACATGAACACTGAAGCTTTCTTT
CASGPYMNTEAFF
>TRBD1|TRBV4-3|TRBJ1-2|NA
TGCGCCAGCAGCCAAGATTATAGGACAGGGAGTTATGGCTACACCTTC
CASSQDYRTGSYGYTF
>NA|TRBV10-3|TRBJ1-5|NA
TGTGCCATCAGTGAGTCGACTGGCAGCAATCAGCCCCAGCATTTT
CAISESTGSNQPQHF
>TRBD1|TRBV29-1|TRBJ1-2|NA
TGCAGCGGCTTGGGATCGGACAGGGCGGGCTATGGCTACACCTTC
CSGLGSDRAGYGYTF
>TRBD1|TRBV3-1/TRBV3-2|TRBJ1-2|NA
TGTGCCAGCAGCCACCAGAAGGGACAGGGGAACTATGGCTACACCTTC
CASSHQKGQGNYGYTF
>NA|TRBV19|TRBJ1-5|NA
TGTGCCAGTAGGCCTACAGGTCCGCCCAATCAGCCCCAGCATTTT
CASRPTGPPNQPQHF
>NA|TRBV7-6|TRBJ2-3|NA
TGTGCCAGCAGCACCAGACTCCATCTAATGACAGATACGCAGTATTTT
CASSTRLHLMTDTQYF
>NA|TRBV12-3/TRBV12-4|TRBJ2-1|NA
TGTGCCAGCAGTTTAGCGGGAGGGCAGTTCTTC
CASSLAGGQFF
>TRBD1|TRBV4-2|TRBJ1-3|few
TGTGCCAGCAGCCAAGAGGGACAGGGTCGCTACACCATATATTTT
CASSQEGQGRYTIYF
>TRBD1|TRBV27|TRBJ1-1|once
TGTGCCAGCAGTGCGCGACAGGGGAGATTTTCGGGGGCTGAAGCTTTCTTT
CASSARQGRFSGAEAFF